What follows describes a single TCR beta chain. The source of the sample is a study of blood T cell repertoires in COVID-19. Trimming removed 4 bases at V and 0 bases at J, with 9 bases between. The CDR3 has 13 amino acids. CDR1 is SQVTM, CDR2 ANQGSEA, per germline. Data came from immunoSEQ multiplex PCR; TCRdb stores just in-frame clones and leaves some out. The sample lists about 310,000 clones, about nine tenths occurring once. The receptor's source is a woman aged 40 to 55 who had recovered from COVID-19. Sequenced input: PBMCs or T cells enriched from blood (not recorded which). The genes are TRBV29-1 and TRBJ1-2, with D possibly being TRBD1 (5 bases). CDR3 loop: CSVGGAANYGYTF. Here the CDR3 DNA reads TGCAGCGTTGGCGGGGCGGCTAACTATGGCTACACCTTC.